The 8 T cell receptor beta chains listed next were all sequenced from one sample in a study of cytomegalovirus exposure and HLA in healthy donors. The PCR used 60 Vbeta and 13 Jbeta primers. The data were produced by immunoSEQ multiplex PCR, yet TCRdb's version contains in-frame clones alone and is incomplete. The sample yields about 100,000 clones, approximately 72% seen once. The sequenced material came from PBMCs. These receptors were obtained from a woman aged 40 to 50 in good health and CMV-seronegative.

This clone has a handful of counts. V gene TRBV18 combines with J gene TRBJ2-7; perhaps TRBD1 as D (8 bases). V was shortened by 3 bases and J by 1 base, with 13 bases between the two germline ends. Germline assignment: CDR1 KGHSH and CDR2 LQKENI. This CDR3 is 15 amino acids long. This CDR3 is CASSPTGEGSYEQYF. CDR3 nucleotide sequence: TGTGCCAGCTCACCGACAGGGGAGGGGTCCTACGAGCAGTACTTC. The whole variable domain, filled in from reference TRBV18 and TRBJ2-7, reads NAGVMQNPRHLVRRRGQEARLRCSPMKGHSHVYWYRQLPEEGLKFMVYLQKENIIDESGMPKERFSAEFPKEGPSILRIQQVVRGDSAAYFCASSPTGEGSYEQYFGPGTRLTVT.

The chain employs TRBV4-3 and TRBJ2-1; TRBD1 matches 7 bases. The germline V gene has CDR1 LGHNA and CDR2 YSLEER. Trimming took 0 bases from V and 8 from J; bases not matched to a gene: 4. The CDR3 loop spans 14 amino acids. DNA for the CDR3: TGCGCCAGCAGCCAAGATTTCAGGGGGTATGAGCAGTTCTTC. Amino acid sequence: CASSQDFRGYEQFF.

The CDR3 coding sequence is TGTGCCAGCAGCCCGACAGGGATAGATACGCAGTATTTT. Protein product: CASSPTGIDTQYF. The chain links TRBV5-5 to TRBJ2-3; 7 bases match TRBD1. The CDR3 sequence is 13 residues long. Germline-derived CDR1 and CDR2 are SGHKS and YYEKEE (reference sequence). Trimming cost V 4 bases and J 5 bases; bases outside gene matches: 4.

The gene calls are TRBV30 and TRBJ2-7; possible D gene TRBD2, 5 bases. Per the germline V gene, CDR1 is GTSNPN and CDR2 is SVGIG (reference sequence). The CDR3 extends over 13 amino acids. Trimming stripped 2 bases from V and 1 base from J, with 9 bases between. CDR3 nucleotide sequence: TGTGCCTGGAGTAAGTGGAGGTCCTACGAGCAGTACTTC. It is translated as CAWSKWRSYEQYF.

The J gene is TRBJ2-2, the V gene TRBV4-3; D is uncertain. CDR1 and CDR2 (germline): LGHNA, YSLEER. Trimming stripped 2 bases from V and 2 bases from J, with 15 bases between. The CDR3 loop spans 17 amino acids. The CDR3 protein is CASSQLRPTTNTGELFF. The DNA of the CDR3 is TGCGCCAGCAGCCAACTTCGTCCAACCACAAACACCGGGGAGCTGTTTTTT.

The chain couples TRBV7-8 to TRBJ1-2; D ambiguous. With 3 bases removed from V and 7 bases from J, the gap between germline ends came to 9 bases. The CDR3 consists of 12 residues. CDR1 is SGHVS, CDR2 FQNEAQ, per germline. The CDR3: CASSFGESGYTF. The CDR3 nucleotides are TGTGCCAGCAGCTTCGGGGAAAGTGGCTACACCTTC.

CDR3 region: CASSIVPRIGAQYF. CDR3 DNA sequence: TGTGCCAGTAGTATCGTCCCGAGAATCGGGGCCCAGTACTTC. This rearrangement joins TRBV19 to TRBJ2-5; D is possibly TRBD2 (5 bases). Germline assignment: CDR1 LNHDA and CDR2 SQIVND (reference sequence). The V gene lost 3 bases and the J gene lost 9 bases, with 17 bases spanning the gap. This CDR3 region has 14 residues.

This clone was counted between two and nine times. The rearrangement joins TRBV7-2 to TRBJ1-2, with 9 bases identical to TRBD1. CDR3 length equals 14 residues. Unmatched junction bases numbered 5, after V lost 5 bases and J lost 4 bases. In germline, CDR1 is SGHTA, CDR2 FQGNSA. The CDR3 reads CASSADRGPYGYTF. The CDR3 DNA reads as TGTGCCAGCAGCGCGGACAGGGGTCCCTATGGCTACACCTTC.